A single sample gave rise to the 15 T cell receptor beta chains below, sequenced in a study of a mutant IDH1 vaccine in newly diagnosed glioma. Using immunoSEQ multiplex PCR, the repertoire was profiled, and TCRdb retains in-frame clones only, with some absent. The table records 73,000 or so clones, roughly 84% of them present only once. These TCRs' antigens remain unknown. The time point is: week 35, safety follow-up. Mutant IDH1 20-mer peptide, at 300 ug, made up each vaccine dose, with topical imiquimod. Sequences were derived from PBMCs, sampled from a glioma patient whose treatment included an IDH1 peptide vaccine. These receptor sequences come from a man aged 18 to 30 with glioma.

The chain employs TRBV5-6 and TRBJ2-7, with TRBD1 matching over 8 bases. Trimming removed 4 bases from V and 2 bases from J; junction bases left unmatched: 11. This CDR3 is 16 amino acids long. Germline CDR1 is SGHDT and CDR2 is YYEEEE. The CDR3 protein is CASSLYQTGAPYEQYF. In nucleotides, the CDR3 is TGTGCCAGCAGCCTATACCAGACAGGGGCTCCCTACGAGCAGTACTTC. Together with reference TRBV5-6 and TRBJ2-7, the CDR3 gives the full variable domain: DAGVTQSPTHLIKTRGQQVTLRCSPKSGHDTVSWYQQALGQGPQFIFQYYEEEERQRGNFPDRFSGHQFPNYSSELNVNALLLGDSALYLCASSLYQTGAPYEQYFGPGTRLTVT.

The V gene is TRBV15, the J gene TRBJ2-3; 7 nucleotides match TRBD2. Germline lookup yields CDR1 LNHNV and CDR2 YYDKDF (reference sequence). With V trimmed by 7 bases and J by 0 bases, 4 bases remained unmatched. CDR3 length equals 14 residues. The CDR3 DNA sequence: TGTGCCACCAAAAGAGCGGGGAGCACAGATACGCAGTATTTT. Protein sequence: CATKRAGSTDTQYF.

Here the CDR3 reads CATSRDWGNYGYTF. The CDR3, as DNA: TGTGCCACCAGCAGAGATTGGGGGAACTATGGCTACACCTTC. The V call is TRBV15, the J call TRBJ1-2; maybe TRBD1 (5 bases). V was clipped by 0 bases and J by 2 bases, with 7 bases between them. This CDR3 is 14 amino acids long. Germline-derived CDR1 and CDR2 are LNHNV and YYDKDF (reference sequence). The full variable domain, its missing parts supplied by reference TRBV15 and TRBJ1-2, is DAMVIQNPRYQVTQFGKPVTLSCSQTLNHNVMYWYQQKSSQAPKLLFHYYDKDFNNEADTPDNFQSRRPNTSFCFLDIRSPGLGDTAMYLCATSRDWGNYGYTFGSGTRLTVV.

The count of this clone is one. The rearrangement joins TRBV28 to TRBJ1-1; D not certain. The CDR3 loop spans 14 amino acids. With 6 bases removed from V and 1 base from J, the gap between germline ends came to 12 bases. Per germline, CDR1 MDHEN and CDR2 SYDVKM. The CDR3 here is CASSHSYKNTEAFF. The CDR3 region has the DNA TGTGCCAGCAGCCATAGCTACAAGAACACTGAAGCTTTCTTT.

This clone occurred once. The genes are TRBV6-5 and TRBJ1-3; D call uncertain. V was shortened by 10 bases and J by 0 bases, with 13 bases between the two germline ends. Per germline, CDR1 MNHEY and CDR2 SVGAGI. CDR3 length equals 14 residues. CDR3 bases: TGTGCCACCCGGTGGGTTAGCTCTGGAAACACCATATATTTT. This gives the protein CATRWVSSGNTIYF.

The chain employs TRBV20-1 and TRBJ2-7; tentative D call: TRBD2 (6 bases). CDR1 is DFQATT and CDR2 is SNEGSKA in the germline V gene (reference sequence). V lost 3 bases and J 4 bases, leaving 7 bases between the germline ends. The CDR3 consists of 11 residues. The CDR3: CSASGSYEQYF. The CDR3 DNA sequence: TGCAGTGCTAGCGGGAGTTACGAGCAGTACTTC.

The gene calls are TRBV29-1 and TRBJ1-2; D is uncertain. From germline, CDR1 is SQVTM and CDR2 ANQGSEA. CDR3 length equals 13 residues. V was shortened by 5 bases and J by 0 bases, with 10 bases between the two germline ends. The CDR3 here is CSVFSRANYGYTF. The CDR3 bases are TGCAGCGTTTTCAGCAGAGCTAACTATGGCTACACCTTC.

CDR3 sequence reads: CASSGALAGGFYEQYF. The CDR3 DNA follows: TGTGCCAGCAGCGGGGCCCTGGCGGGGGGTTTTTACGAGCAGTACTTC. This chain connects TRBV5-6 to TRBJ2-7; 8 bases agree with TRBD2. With V trimmed by 4 bases and J by 4 bases, 13 bases remained unmatched. Germline lookup yields CDR1 SGHDT and CDR2 YYEEEE. The CDR3 loop spans 16 amino acids. Full variable domain (outside the CDR3, taken from reference TRBV5-6 and TRBJ2-7): DAGVTQSPTHLIKTRGQQVTLRCSPKSGHDTVSWYQQALGQGPQFIFQYYEEEERQRGNFPDRFSGHQFPNYSSELNVNALLLGDSALYLCASSGALAGGFYEQYFGPGTRLTVT.

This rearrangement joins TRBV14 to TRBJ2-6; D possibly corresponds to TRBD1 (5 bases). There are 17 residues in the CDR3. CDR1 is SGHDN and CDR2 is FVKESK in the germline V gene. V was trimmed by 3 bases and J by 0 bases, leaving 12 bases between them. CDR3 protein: CASSHRQPTSGANVLTF. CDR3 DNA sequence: TGTGCCAGCAGCCATAGACAGCCTACCTCTGGGGCCAACGTCCTGACTTTC.

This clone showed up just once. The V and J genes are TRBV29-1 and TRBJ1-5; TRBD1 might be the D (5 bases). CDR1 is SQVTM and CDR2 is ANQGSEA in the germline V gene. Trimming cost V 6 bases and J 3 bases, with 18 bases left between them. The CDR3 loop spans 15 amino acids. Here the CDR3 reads CSVREGTGTNQPQHF. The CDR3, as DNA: TGCAGCGTCAGGGAGGGAACGGGGACCAATCAGCCCCAGCATTTT.

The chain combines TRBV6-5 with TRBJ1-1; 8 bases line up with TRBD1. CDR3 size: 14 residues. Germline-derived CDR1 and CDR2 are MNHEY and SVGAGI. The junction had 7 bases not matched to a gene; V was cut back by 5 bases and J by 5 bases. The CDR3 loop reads CASSLQGAQTEAFF. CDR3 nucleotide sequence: TGTGCCAGCAGTCTGCAGGGGGCACAAACTGAAGCTTTCTTT.

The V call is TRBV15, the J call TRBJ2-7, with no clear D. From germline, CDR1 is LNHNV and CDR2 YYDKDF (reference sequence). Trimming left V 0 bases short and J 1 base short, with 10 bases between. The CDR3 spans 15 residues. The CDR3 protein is CATSRDWLGSYEQYF. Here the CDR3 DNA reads TGTGCCACCAGCAGAGATTGGTTGGGGTCCTACGAGCAGTACTTC.

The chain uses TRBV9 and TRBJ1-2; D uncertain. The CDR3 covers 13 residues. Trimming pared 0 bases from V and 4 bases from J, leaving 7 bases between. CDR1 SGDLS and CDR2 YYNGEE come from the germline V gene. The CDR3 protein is CASSVGVSYGYTF. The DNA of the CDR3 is TGTGCCAGCAGCGTAGGGGTTTCCTATGGCTACACCTTC.

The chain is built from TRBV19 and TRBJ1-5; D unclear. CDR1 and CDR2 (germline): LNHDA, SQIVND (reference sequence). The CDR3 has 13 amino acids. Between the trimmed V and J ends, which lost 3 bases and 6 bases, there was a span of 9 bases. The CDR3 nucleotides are TGTGCCAGTAGTATGCTGGGAAGTCAGCCCCAGCATTTT. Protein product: CASSMLGSQPQHF.

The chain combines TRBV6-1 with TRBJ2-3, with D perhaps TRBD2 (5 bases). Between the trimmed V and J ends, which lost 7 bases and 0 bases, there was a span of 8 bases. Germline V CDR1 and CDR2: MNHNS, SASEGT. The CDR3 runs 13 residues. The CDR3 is CASTAGSTDTQYF. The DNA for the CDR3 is TGTGCCAGCACGGCGGGTAGCACAGATACGCAGTATTTT.